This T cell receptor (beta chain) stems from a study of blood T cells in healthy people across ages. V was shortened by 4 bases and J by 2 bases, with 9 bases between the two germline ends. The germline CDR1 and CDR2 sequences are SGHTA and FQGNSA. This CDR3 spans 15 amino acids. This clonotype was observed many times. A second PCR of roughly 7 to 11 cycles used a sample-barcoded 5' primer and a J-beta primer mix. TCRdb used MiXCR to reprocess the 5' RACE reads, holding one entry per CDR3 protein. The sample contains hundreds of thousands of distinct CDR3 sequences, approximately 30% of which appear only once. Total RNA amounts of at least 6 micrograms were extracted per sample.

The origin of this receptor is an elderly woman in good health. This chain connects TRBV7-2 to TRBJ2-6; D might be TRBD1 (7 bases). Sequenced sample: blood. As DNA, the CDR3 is TGTGCCAGCAGCTCAGGGGGGCCTGGGGCCAACGTCCTGACTTTC. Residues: CASSSGGPGANVLTF.